The text below deals with one T cell receptor beta chain. The second PCR ran about 6 to 12 cycles with a sample-barcoded 5' primer and J-beta primers. TCRdb processed the 5' RACE reads anew with MiXCR; each CDR3 protein has one entry. Of around 850,000 distinct CDR3 sequences in the sample, about 34% were seen once. The sample originates from a study of blood T cells in healthy people across ages. Germline values: CDR1 DFQATT, CDR2 SNEGSKA (reference sequence). The CDR3 has 16 amino acids. The V end lost 3 bases, the J end lost 5 bases, and 22 bases lay between the germline ends. Sequenced sample: blood. This TCR was sampled from a man in his late teens or twenties in good health. The gene calls are TRBV20-1 and TRBJ1-2, with D perhaps matching TRBD1 (5 bases). For the CDR3, the DNA is TGCAGTGCTAGGCAACAAGACAGCTGGGCCAATTATGGCTACACCTTC. Translating gives CSARQQDSWANYGYTF.